This entry features one TCR beta chain sequence. There are a few counts of this clonotype. The target of this receptor is not known. Base qualities are missing; no much larger clone stands one base away. The V end gives up 4 bases and the J end 7 bases, leaving 16 bases in the junction not matched to a gene. CDR1 and CDR2, per the germline V gene (reference sequence), are GTSNPN and SVGIG. The CDR3 contains 17 residues, cysteine and phenylalanine counted. Kept here is only the CDR3 DNA, which spans 51 bases and is read in frame from base 1. These data belong to a study of T cells in Graves' hyperthyroidism and ophthalmopathy (dated by TCRdb to about 2019). Background for the entire study: Peripheral blood was collected at initial diagnosis, before any treatment. To identify TCR V-J signatures that set the groups apart, the researchers used a discovery cohort of 100 patients, made up of about 44 with Graves' ophthalmopathy and approximately 57 with stable Graves' hyperthyroidism. Whether ophthalmopathy could be predicted prospectively was tested in an independent validation cohort made up of under 20 hyperthyroidism patients plus 17 patients who later progressed to ophthalmopathy. The 90 to 100 discovery patients were randomly divided into training and test sets at a 7:3 ratio. Thyroid tissue and blood T-cell repertoires from about six Graves' hyperthyroidism patients were also compared in the study. Following sampling, methimazole starting at 30 mg daily was given to hyperthyroidism patients, and high-dose intravenous methylprednisolone was given to ophthalmopathy patients. The paper describes TCR Vbeta CDR3 sequencing of about 140 peripheral blood samples, made up of under 50 ophthalmopathy patients, roughly 75 hyperthyroidism patients and 17 progressor patients.

Graves' hyperthyroidism was defined as stable when no progression to ophthalmopathy occurred over 18 months of follow-up. Hyperthyroidism patients were aged 18 to 65 years and newly diagnosed, with disease duration of less than 2 months. Patients with uncontrolled infections, other autoimmune diseases, pregnancy or lactation were excluded. Diagnoses relied on clinical symptoms, serum thyroxine and TRAb, thyroid ultrasound and orbital computed tomography. Ficoll-Paque density gradient centrifugation was used to isolate PBMCs from approximately 10 ml of fresh peripheral blood. Trizol reagent was used to extract total RNA, and RNA quality was then checked on an Agilent 2100 Bioanalyzer. The study at large found these results: Blood samples also contained most of the expanded thyroid clonotypes (frequency above 0.001), which suggests that blood repertoires may reflect thyroid immune responses. During validation, the model predicted progression to ophthalmopathy a median of approximately six months ahead of onset, with roughly 65% sensitivity and around 72% specificity. No statistical method was used to fix the sample size in advance, and group allocation was not hidden from the investigators. In cross-validation, a model built on a 13 V-J signature told ophthalmopathy apart from stable hyperthyroidism with approximately 90% sensitivity and about 81% specificity, and in testing the same model reached 80%/75%.

The TCR beta CDR3 regions were amplified from RNA transcripts. A first-round RT-PCR of the TCR CDR3 used the HTBI primer set with the Qiagen OneStep RT-PCR kit. Libraries were constructed in a second round of multiplex PCR, after which size selection and purification were carried out. The libraries were sequenced on an Illumina HiSeq2000 using paired-end 100 bp reads. In the paper's pipeline: SOAPnuke was used to process the raw data, with reads discarded if the reads contained adapters or uncalled bases, had a mean Phred below 15, or lacked an exact constant-primer or identifier match. COPE v1.2.5 was used to merge high-quality paired reads, and clonotypes were defined as unique nucleotide sequences. MiTCR v1.1 was used to align clonotypes to the IMGT TRBV, TRBD and TRBJ reference segments. The analysis included only V-J combinations with a frequency above 0.0001, which together covered roughly 99% of the repertoires. A TCS score was defined as the ratio between F50 (clonal expansion) and ExV (chaos), using BLOSUM62-based TCRdist between CDR3 peptides within each V-J. Welch's t-statistics and random forest reduced 500 to 650 V-J features to roughly 13, which were used in a naive Bayes classifier (R e1071). The public sequencing data were trimmed at Q25 with fastp and processed into clonotypes with MiXCR by TCRdb, which kept only in-frame beta chains. Entries are consolidated by CDR3 protein sequence, retaining the most common genes and DNA. These V and J calls originate from TCRdb's pipeline instead of the authors' own analysis. The sample table lists hundreds of thousands of distinct CDR3 sequences, roughly a sixth of them with a count of one. The top ten constitute roughly 18% of the sample.

This sequence was found in a woman younger than 30 with Graves' hyperthyroidism. Rearrangement joined TRBV30 to TRBJ2-1, with TRBD2 identical over 10 junction bases. Sequences were obtained from blood. CDR3 region: CAWIPAGGGSRYNEQFF. The sequenced DNA is TGTGCCTGGATCCCAGCGGGAGGGGGTAGTAGATATAATGAGCAGTTCTTC.